This passage covers 3 T cell receptor beta chains from one sample sequenced in a study of blood T cell repertoires in COVID-19. Some clones are missing from TCRdb's copy, which holds only in-frame ones; the method was immunoSEQ multiplex PCR. The table has some 50,000 clones, around 86% seen once. Sequenced sample: peripheral blood. All receptors derive from an elderly woman with COVID-19, enrolled during active disease.

This rearrangement joins TRBV5-1 to TRBJ2-3, with TRBD2 matching 12 bases. With V trimmed by 3 bases and J by 7 bases, 9 bases remained unmatched. Germline assignment: CDR1 SGHRS and CDR2 YFSETQ. This CDR3 is 16 amino acids long. This chain's CDR3 is CASSSMTSGGPNTQYF. In DNA form, the CDR3 reads TGCGCCAGCAGCTCGATGACTAGCGGGGGACCGAATACGCAGTATTTT.

Concerning this clone: The junction does not match germline at one end; this may be a read error. The V and J genes are TRBV7-7 and TRBJ1-5, with D possibly matching TRBD1 (5 bases). The CDR3 runs 13 residues. Germline V lookup: CDR1 SSHAT, CDR2 FNYEAQ (reference sequence). The CDR3 loop is CASSLGENQPQHF. The CDR3 DNA reads TGTGCTAGCAGCTTAGGGGAGAATCAGCCCCAGCATTTT.

This clone came up once. This rearrangement joins TRBV3-1 (or the pseudogene TRBV3-2) to TRBJ2-7; D remains ambiguous. Germline V CDR1 and CDR2: LGHDT, YNNKEL (reference sequence). This CDR3 is 14 amino acids long. V was pared by 4 bases and J by 1 base, with 11 bases between. DNA of the CDR3: TGTGCCAGCAGCCGTCCTTTTTATTCCTACGAGCAGTACTTC. Protein sequence: CASSRPFYSYEQYF.